This is a list of T cell receptor beta chains from one sample in a study of cytomegalovirus exposure and HLA in healthy donors. Using immunoSEQ multiplex PCR, the repertoire was profiled, and TCRdb retains in-frame clones only, with some absent. The sample contains about 190,000 clones, about 80% of which appear only once. Sequencing input: PBMCs. Every receptor here comes from a man between 35 and 55 years old in good health and CMV-seropositive. Each CDR3 is given with its conserved first and last residue. Fields, in order: D gene, clone size, J gene, V gene, CDR3 DNA, CDR3 protein. The D gene is left open where the match is weak. Where a row states a size, it is once, few, many or the class of an expanded clone; other rows omit it.

TRBD2	NA	TRBJ2-7	TRBV27	TGTGCCAGCAGTTTAGGAGCGGGAAGCGCGGACGAGCAGTACTTC	CASSLGAGSADEQYF
TRBD1	NA	TRBJ1-2	TRBV5-1	TGCGCCAGCAGCGGTACAGGGGGCAGTCGCTATGGCTACACCTTC	CASSGTGGSRYGYTF
TRBD2	few	TRBJ2-7	TRBV10-3	TGTGCCATCAGCCTCCTTATCGCGGGAGGCGGCGAGCAGTACTTC	CAISLLIAGGGEQYF
NA	NA	TRBJ1-4	TRBV6-6	TGTGCCAGCAGTTACTCGGGGGCAGGTGAAAAACTGTTTTTT	CASSYSGAGEKLFF
TRBD2	NA	TRBJ2-7	TRBV11-2	TGTGCCAGCAGCTTAGATCCCAGCGGGGGGGCCATTCGGCAGTACTTC	CASSLDPSGGAIRQYF
NA	few	TRBJ1-2	TRBV9	TGTGCCAGCAGCGTATCCGGGAACTATGGCTACACCTTC	CASSVSGNYGYTF
TRBD2	NA	TRBJ2-1	TRBV27	TGTGCCAGCAGGTTAGCGGGTTCGGGTACTAATGAGCAGTTCTTC	CASRLAGSGTNEQFF
TRBD1	NA	TRBJ2-7	TRBV27	TGTGCCAGCAGCTCCCCTCCGGGACAGGGGACGTGGGAGCAGTACTTC	CASSSPPGQGTWEQYF
NA	NA	TRBJ2-1	TRBV4-1	TGCGCCAGCAGCCAAGGGGTGCTTACGGGGGACAATGAGCAGTTCTTC	CASSQGVLTGDNEQFF
NA	NA	TRBJ1-5	TRBV28	TGTGCCAGCGTCGTAGGGGCCTCGCCCCAGCATTTT	CASVVGASPQHF
NA	few	TRBJ1-2	TRBV9	TGTGCCAGCAGCGTCCAGGGTTTCGCTGGCTACACCTTC	CASSVQGFAGYTF
NA	NA	TRBJ2-3	TRBV5-6	TGTGCCAGCAGCGGACAGGGAGGGGCTACGCAGTATTTT	CASSGQGGATQYF
TRBD2	once	TRBJ2-7	TRBV4-1	TGCGCCAGCAGCCAAGGGGTGGGCGGGGGGCCCCCCTACGAGCAGTACTTC	CASSQGVGGGPPYEQYF
TRBD1	few	TRBJ1-1	TRBV5-1	TGCGCCAGCAGCTTGGGGACAGGGAACACTGAAGCTTTCTTT	CASSLGTGNTEAFF
TRBD1	NA	TRBJ1-2	TRBV10-3	TGTGCCATCAGTGAGTCCCGACAGGGGCTTAACTATGGCTACACCTTC	CAISESRQGLNYGYTF
TRBD1	NA	TRBJ1-2	TRBV19	TGTGCCAGTTCGGACAGGAGGGGCTACACCTTC	CASSDRRGYTF
TRBD2	NA	TRBJ2-3	TRBV10-3	TGTGCCATCAGTGAGTCGTCTAGCGGGTCCACAGATACGCAGTATTTT	CAISESSSGSTDTQYF